The 21 T cell receptor beta chains reported below all come from one sample, sequenced in a study of T cells in localized non-small cell lung cancer. Generated by immunoSEQ multiplex PCR, the TCRdb table keeps only in-frame clones and is missing some. Among fewer than 90,000 clones listed, 84% were seen once. The material was peripheral blood, obtained before any cancer treatment. The receptors stem from a man aged 40 to 75 with stage I lung adenocarcinoma.

The chain is built from TRBV7-3 and TRBJ2-3; tentative D call: TRBD2 (5 bases). The CDR3 covers 16 residues. V dropped 5 bases and J dropped 5 bases, with 20 bases sitting between them. Germline assignment: CDR1 SGHTA and CDR2 FQGTGA. DNA of the CDR3: TGTGCCAGCAGCCTCAATCCCCCCTCGGCGGGAGATACGCAGTATTTT. Encoded protein: CASSLNPPSAGDTQYF.

The CDR3 region has the DNA TGTGCCAGCAGTTCCCTGGGGCAGCGGGGTACCTACGAGCAGTACTTC. As protein: CASSSLGQRGTYEQYF. V is TRBV5-8 and J is TRBJ2-7; 7 bases align to TRBD2. Germline V CDR1 and CDR2: SGHTS, YDEGEE. The CDR3 totals 16 residues. V lost 5 bases and J lost 2; bases outside the gene matches: 13.

The chain links TRBV11-2 to TRBJ2-5, with 12 bases aligning to TRBD2. The CDR3 sequence is 15 residues long. CDR1 and CDR2 from the germline V gene are SGHAT and FQNNGV. V dropped 5 bases and J dropped 4; count of bases not matched to a gene: 5. CDR3 coding DNA: TGTGCCAGCAGCCATCCGGGACTAGCGGGAGAGACCCAGTACTTC. Amino acids: CASSHPGLAGETQYF.

The chain carries TRBV27 and TRBJ2-1; TRBD1 or TRBD2 may be the D gene (6 bases each). Germline V CDR1 and CDR2: MNHEY, SMNVEV (reference sequence). The CDR3 covers 15 residues. Trimming left V 5 bases short and J 3 bases short, with 14 bases between. The CDR3 sequence: CASSVEGGYYNEQFF. Written as DNA, the CDR3 is TGTGCCAGCAGTGTCGAGGGGGGATACTACAATGAGCAGTTCTTC.

V gene TRBV18 combines with J gene TRBJ2-5; no reliable D call. The CDR3 runs to 13 residues. V was cut by 3 bases and J by 2 bases, with 7 bases left in between. CDR1 KGHSH and CDR2 LQKENI come from the germline V gene. The CDR3 loop is CASSPTEQETQYF. The CDR3 DNA is TGTGCCAGCTCACCTACGGAACAAGAGACCCAGTACTTC. The full variable domain, rest sourced from reference TRBV18 and TRBJ2-5, is NAGVMQNPRHLVRRRGQEARLRCSPMKGHSHVYWYRQLPEEGLKFMVYLQKENIIDESGMPKERFSAEFPKEGPSILRIQQVVRGDSAAYFCASSPTEQETQYFGPGTRLLVL.

This clone was recorded only once. V usage is TRBV13 and J usage is TRBJ1-1; D is unresolved. Germline V gene lookup returns CDR1 PRHDT and CDR2 FYEKMQ (reference sequence). CDR3 length equals 16 residues. V gave up 2 bases and J gave up 5 bases, with 18 bases separating them. The CDR3 protein is CASSLKRRGSGTEAFF. The CDR3 nucleotides are TGTGCCAGCAGCTTAAAACGACGTGGGTCGGGGACTGAAGCTTTCTTT.

This clone was recorded once. The V call is TRBV2, the J call TRBJ1-4; TRBD1 matches 7 bases. The CDR3 extends over 15 amino acids. Germline V lookup: CDR1 SNHLY, CDR2 FYNNEI. Germline trimming cut 8 bases from V and 4 bases from J; bases unmatched to any gene: 10. The CDR3 is CASGGQVLGNEKLFF. CDR3 DNA sequence: TGTGCCAGCGGTGGACAGGTGTTGGGTAATGAAAAACTGTTTTTT.

The V gene is TRBV19, the J gene TRBJ2-1, with TRBD2 matching 12 bases. This CDR3 spans 18 amino acids. CDR1 is LNHDA, CDR2 SQIVND, per germline (reference sequence). V lost 1 base, J lost 2 bases, and 6 bases stayed unmatched. This chain's CDR3 is CASSIVSPSGGAYNEQFF. The CDR3 DNA sequence: TGTGCCAGTAGTATAGTTAGCCCTAGCGGGGGGGCCTACAATGAGCAGTTCTTC.

This clone was counted once. This chain links TRBV28 with TRBJ2-7; D remains unclear. CDR3 size: 16 residues. Germline CDR1 MDHEN, CDR2 SYDVKM. Trimming took 3 bases from V and 6 from J, leaving 21 bases between them. In nucleotides, the CDR3 is TGTGCCAGCAGTTTTCAGGCAAAAATCCTCTCGGGCGAGCAGTACTTC. It encodes CASSFQAKILSGEQYF.

V and J are TRBV19 and TRBJ2-2; D gene ambiguous. V shed 4 bases and J shed 0 bases, with 15 bases lying between them. The CDR3 is made up of 17 amino acids. Germline CDR1 LNHDA, CDR2 SQIVND (reference sequence). The CDR3 region has the DNA TGTGCCAGTAGTACGGACCGGACGGCCTCGAACACCGGGGAGCTGTTTTTT. Its translation: CASSTDRTASNTGELFF.

This chain connects TRBV5-1 to TRBJ2-1; 11 bases align to TRBD1. Germline CDR1 is SGHRS and CDR2 is YFSETQ. This CDR3 has 16 amino acids. V was pared by 0 bases and J by 7 bases, with 6 bases of the junction left unmatched. The CDR3 region is CASSLAAGTGGNEQFF. The CDR3 region has the DNA TGCGCCAGCAGCTTGGCCGCCGGGACAGGGGGTAATGAGCAGTTCTTC.

The CDR3 sequence: CASSTRQGAFATDNSPLHF. CDR3 bases: TGTGCCAGCAGCACCCGGCAGGGGGCGTTTGCCACCGATAATTCACCCCTCCACTTT. This chain uses TRBV5-4 with TRBJ1-6; 8 bases align to TRBD1. V lost 4 bases, J lost 5 bases, and 17 bases stayed unmatched. CDR3 size: 19 residues. Germline V gene lookup returns CDR1 SGHNT and CDR2 YYREEE (reference sequence). Supplemented by reference TRBV5-4 and TRBJ1-6, the full variable domain reads ETGVTQSPTHLIKTRGQQVTLRCSSQSGHNTVSWYQQALGQGPQFIFQYYREEENGRGNFPPRFSGLQFPNYSSELNVNALELDDSALYLCASSTRQGAFATDNSPLHFGNGTRLTVT.

This clone ranks as medium-sized (0.01 to 0.1%). Distinct nucleotide sequences in the sample also encode this CDR3. V is TRBV6-6 and J is TRBJ2-7; D is unclear. CDR3 length: 12 residues. Trimming stripped 6 bases from V and 4 bases from J, with 10 bases between. The germline V gene has CDR1 MNHNY and CDR2 SVGAGI (reference sequence). The CDR3 coding sequence is TGTGCCAGCAGCGACCTTGGTTACGAGCAGTACTTC. Encoded protein: CASSDLGYEQYF.

Only one count was recorded for this clone. The chain combines TRBV10-1 with TRBJ2-2; 8 bases are shared with TRBD1. Germline lookup yields CDR1 WNHNN and CDR2 SYGVQD (reference sequence). The ends lost 3 bases at V and 4 bases at J; junction bases unmatched: 4. This CDR3 comprises 15 residues. CDR3 sequence reads: CASSDGQGSTGELFF. CDR3 nucleotide sequence: TGCGCCAGCAGTGATGGACAGGGATCCACCGGGGAGCTGTTTTTT.

V and J are TRBV10-3 and TRBJ2-7; 7 bases agree with TRBD1. V shed 3 bases, J shed 5 bases, and the junction held 7 bases outside the gene matches. The CDR3 has 14 amino acids. Germline V CDR1 and CDR2: ENHRY, SYGVKD. The CDR3 DNA is TGTGCCATCAGTGATCCTCGGACAGGCGACGAGCAGTACTTC. Its translation: CAISDPRTGDEQYF.

The gene calls are TRBV29-1 and TRBJ1-4, with 9 bases that match TRBD1. With 5 bases clipped from V and 8 bases from J, the junction kept 3 bases outside the gene matches. CDR1 and CDR2 from the germline V gene are SQVTM and ANQGSEA. This CDR3 region has 12 residues. This CDR3 reads CSVRGTGEKLFF. The CDR3 nucleotides are TGCAGCGTTAGGGGGACAGGGGAAAAACTGTTTTTT. The full variable domain, rest sourced from reference TRBV29-1 and TRBJ1-4, is SAVISQKPSRDICQRGTSLTIQCQVDSQVTMMFWYRQQPGQSLTLIATANQGSEATYESGFVIDKFPISRPNLTFSTLTVSNMSPEDSSIYLCSVRGTGEKLFFGSGTQLSVL.

This chain uses TRBV18 with TRBJ2-7; unclear D gene. Trimming pared 3 bases from V and 9 bases from J, leaving 12 bases between. Germline CDR1 KGHSH, CDR2 LQKENI. The CDR3 spans 12 residues. CDR3 sequence reads: CASSPESSGQYF. The CDR3 DNA is TGTGCCAGCTCACCGGAGAGTTCTGGGCAGTACTTC.

This chain connects TRBV7-3 to TRBJ1-5; D may be TRBD1 (5 bases). V lost 3 bases and J lost 0, with 12 bases in between. CDR3 length: 16 residues. Germline loops: CDR1 SGHTA, CDR2 FQGTGA. The chain's CDR3 is CASSFAGPYSNQPQHF. CDR3 in DNA: TGTGCCAGCAGCTTTGCGGGGCCTTATAGCAATCAGCCCCAGCATTTT.

The chain employs TRBV5-1 and TRBJ1-1; D possibly corresponds to TRBD1 (5 bases). The CDR3 length is 14 residues. Looked up from germline, CDR1 is SGHRS and CDR2 is YFSETQ. V was cut by 7 bases and J by 2 bases, with 15 bases left in between. CDR3 nucleotide sequence: TGCGCCAGCCGGGAAAACGGGGACAACACTGAAGCTTTCTTT. This gives the protein CASRENGDNTEAFF. Combining the CDR3 with reference TRBV5-1 and TRBJ1-1 gives the whole variable domain KAGVTQTPRYLIKTRGQQVTLSCSPISGHRSVSWYQQTPGQGLQFLFEYFSETQRNKGNFPGRFSGRQFSNSRSEMNVSTLELGDSALYLCASRENGDNTEAFFGQGTRLTVV.

J is TRBJ1-2 and V is TRBV11-2; 7 bases are a match to TRBD1. Germline V gene sequence: CDR1 SGHAT, CDR2 FQNNGV. The CDR3 is 14 residues long. The V and J ends lost 6 bases and 2 bases, in that order; junction bases with no gene match: 6. The CDR3 sequence is CASSLTTGNYGYTF. In nucleotides, the CDR3 is TGTGCCAGCAGTCTTACGACAGGGAACTATGGCTACACCTTC.

The chain links TRBV7-9 to TRBJ2-3; 9 nucleotides match TRBD2. CDR1 is SEHNR and CDR2 is FQNEAQ in the germline V gene (reference sequence). V lost 2 bases to trimming and J lost 7 bases; unmatched junction nucleotides: 16. This CDR3 has 18 amino acids. CDR3 region: CASSLSPVSAGGPYTQYF. CDR3 nucleotides: TGTGCCAGCAGCTTAAGCCCCGTGAGCGCGGGAGGGCCTTATACGCAGTATTTT. Drawing the rest from reference TRBV7-9 and TRBJ2-3, the complete variable domain is DTGVSQNPRHKITKRGQNVTFRCDPISEHNRLYWYRQTLGQGPEFLTYFQNEAQLEKSRLLSDRFSAERPKGSFSTLEIQRTEQGDSAMYLCASSLSPVSAGGPYTQYFGPGTRLTVL.